The rows below give T cell receptor beta chains drawn from one sample of a study of shared clonotypes between healthy human individuals. Here immunoSEQ multiplex PCR was the method, and the copy in TCRdb shows in-frame clones only, minus some. This table holds a few hundred thousand clones, 70% to 85% found once. Sequenced sample: PBMCs. These receptor sequences come from a woman aged 35 to 49 in good health. Some clones in this sample may be carry-over from other donors' samples. The CDR3 runs from the conserved cysteine through the conserved F or W. Fields, in order: V gene, J gene, D gene, clone size, CDR3 protein, CDR3 DNA. The D gene is left open where the match is weak. Size tells how often a clone was seen (once, few, many) or the class of an expanded clone, and some rows leave it out.

V gene: TRBV19
J gene: TRBJ2-1
D gene: .
clone size: .
CDR3 protein: CASSIRTPNNEQFF
CDR3 DNA: TGTGCCAGTAGTATTAGGACACCTAACAATGAGCAGTTCTTC

V gene: TRBV2
J gene: TRBJ2-1
D gene: .
clone size: .
CDR3 protein: CASLASAYNEQFF
CDR3 DNA: TGTGCCAGCCTGGCTAGCGCTTACAATGAGCAGTTCTTC

V gene: TRBV2
J gene: TRBJ2-1
D gene: TRBD1
clone size: once
CDR3 protein: CASSEFGTGIDEQFF
CDR3 DNA: TGTGCCAGCAGTGAATTCGGGACAGGGATCGATGAGCAGTTCTTC

V gene: TRBV19
J gene: TRBJ2-1
D gene: .
clone size: few
CDR3 protein: CASSTPGLYNEQFF
CDR3 DNA: TGTGCCAGTAGTACTCCGGGCCTCTACAATGAGCAGTTCTTC

V gene: TRBV5-1
J gene: TRBJ2-3
D gene: TRBD2
clone size: .
CDR3 protein: CASSLAVAAGGRDTQYF
CDR3 DNA: TGCGCCAGCAGCTTGGCCGTCGCAGCGGGAGGGAGGGATACGCAGTATTTT

V gene: TRBV5-1
J gene: TRBJ1-2
D gene: .
clone size: many
CDR3 protein: CASSFAGPEGGAF
CDR3 DNA: TGCGCCAGCAGCTTTGCGGGGCCCGAGGGTGGCGCCTTC

V gene: TRBV28
J gene: TRBJ2-1
D gene: .
clone size: .
CDR3 protein: CASELGNEQFF
CDR3 DNA: TGTGCCAGCGAACTTGGCAATGAGCAGTTCTTC

V gene: TRBV27
J gene: TRBJ2-1
D gene: TRBD2
clone size: .
CDR3 protein: CASSGLAGGWDEQFF
CDR3 DNA: TGTGCCAGCAGTGGGTTAGCGGGAGGGTGGGATGAGCAGTTCTTC

V gene: TRBV18
J gene: TRBJ2-1
D gene: .
clone size: .
CDR3 protein: CASSRSGAGGIEQFF
CDR3 DNA: TGTGCCAGCTCCCGCTCAGGGGCAGGAGGAATCGAGCAGTTCTTC

V gene: TRBV28
J gene: TRBJ2-3
D gene: .
clone size: .
CDR3 protein: CASSRSGSTDTQYF
CDR3 DNA: TGTGCCAGCAGTCGGTCGGGTAGCACAGATACGCAGTATTTT

V gene: TRBV2
J gene: TRBJ1-1
D gene: .
clone size: .
CDR3 protein: CASSVRVVNTEAFF
CDR3 DNA: TGTGCCAGCAGTGTAAGAGTCGTGAACACTGAAGCTTTCTTT

V gene: TRBV28
J gene: TRBJ2-6
D gene: .
clone size: .
CDR3 protein: CASSPEGSVANVLTF
CDR3 DNA: TGTGCCAGCAGTCCGGAGGGGTCCGTGGCCAACGTCCTGACTTTC

V gene: TRBV10-3
J gene: TRBJ2-5
D gene: .
clone size: .
CDR3 protein: CAIRGSVAQETQYF
CDR3 DNA: TGTGCCATTAGAGGGTCAGTGGCTCAAGAGACCCAGTACTTC

V gene: TRBV27
J gene: TRBJ2-7
D gene: TRBD2
clone size: .
CDR3 protein: CAIRANWGGPYEQYF
CDR3 DNA: TGTGCCATAAGGGCCAACTGGGGAGGGCCCTACGAGCAGTACTTC

V gene: TRBV19
J gene: TRBJ2-7
D gene: TRBD2
clone size: .
CDR3 protein: CASSSGRGEQYF
CDR3 DNA: TGTGCCAGTAGTAGCGGGAGGGGCGAGCAGTACTTC

V gene: TRBV5-1
J gene: TRBJ2-7
D gene: .
clone size: .
CDR3 protein: CASSLGAGVAYEQYF
CDR3 DNA: TGCGCCAGCAGCTTGGGGGCAGGGGTAGCCTACGAGCAGTACTTC

V gene: TRBV10-1
J gene: TRBJ1-5
D gene: .
clone size: .
CDR3 protein: CASSDLASSNQPQHF
CDR3 DNA: TGCGCCAGCAGTGATTTAGCGAGTAGCAATCAGCCCCAGCATTTT

V gene: TRBV7-2
J gene: TRBJ1-6
D gene: .
clone size: once
CDR3 protein: CASSSPTSSPLHF
CDR3 DNA: TGTGCCAGCAGCTCTCCTACAAGTTCACCCCTCCACTTT

V gene: TRBV13
J gene: TRBJ2-7
D gene: TRBD2
clone size: .
CDR3 protein: CASSLIGGYYEQYF
CDR3 DNA: TGTGCCAGCAGCTTAATCGGGGGGTACTACGAGCAGTACTTC

V gene: TRBV5-1
J gene: TRBJ2-5
D gene: .
clone size: .
CDR3 protein: CASSLVPNQETQYF
CDR3 DNA: TGCGCCAGCAGCTTGGTTCCCAACCAAGAGACCCAGTACTTC

V gene: TRBV7-9
J gene: TRBJ2-2
D gene: .
clone size: .
CDR3 protein: CASSLAMDTGELFF
CDR3 DNA: TGTGCCAGCAGCTTAGCGATGGACACCGGGGAGCTGTTTTTT

V gene: TRBV7-2
J gene: TRBJ2-7
D gene: TRBD2
clone size: few
CDR3 protein: CASSLGTSGRTLSYEQYF
CDR3 DNA: TGTGCCAGCAGCTTAGGGACTAGCGGGAGGACACTATCCTACGAGCAGTACTTC

V gene: TRBV19
J gene: TRBJ2-2
D gene: TRBD2
clone size: .
CDR3 protein: CASRGLAGAGELFF
CDR3 DNA: TGTGCCAGTAGAGGACTAGCGGGAGCCGGGGAGCTGTTTTTT

V gene: TRBV19
J gene: TRBJ1-2
D gene: .
clone size: .
CDR3 protein: CASTFWDGRVGYTF
CDR3 DNA: TGTGCCAGTACGTTTTGGGACGGACGAGTCGGCTACACCTTC

V gene: TRBV9
J gene: TRBJ2-2
D gene: TRBD2
clone size: .
CDR3 protein: CASSVHPRLAGGTGELFF
CDR3 DNA: TGTGCCAGCAGCGTACACCCGCGACTAGCGGGGGGCACCGGGGAGCTGTTTTTT

V gene: TRBV7-8
J gene: TRBJ1-2
D gene: .
clone size: .
CDR3 protein: CASSGYRASPSNYGYTF
CDR3 DNA: TGTGCCAGCAGCGGCTACCGGGCCTCGCCGTCTAACTATGGCTACACCTTC

V gene: TRBV20-1
J gene: TRBJ2-7
D gene: TRBD2
clone size: .
CDR3 protein: CSASGGYEQYF
CDR3 DNA: TGCAGTGCTAGCGGGGGGTACGAGCAGTACTTC

V gene: TRBV11-2
J gene: TRBJ2-5
D gene: TRBD1
clone size: .
CDR3 protein: CASSLGRDRVLETQYF
CDR3 DNA: TGTGCCAGCAGCTTGGGACGGGACAGGGTTCTAGAGACCCAGTACTTC

V gene: TRBV19
J gene: TRBJ2-1
D gene: .
clone size: .
CDR3 protein: CASKRDSNNEQFF
CDR3 DNA: TGTGCCAGTAAACGGGACTCGAACAATGAGCAGTTCTTC

V gene: TRBV2
J gene: TRBJ2-1
D gene: .
clone size: .
CDR3 protein: CASSEGLASYNEQFF
CDR3 DNA: TGTGCCAGCAGCGAAGGTCTAGCGAGCTACAATGAGCAGTTCTTC

V gene: TRBV25-1
J gene: TRBJ1-2
D gene: .
clone size: once
CDR3 protein: CASSESNPYGYTF
CDR3 DNA: TGTGCCAGCAGTGAATCCAACCCCTATGGCTACACCTTC

V gene: TRBV6-4
J gene: TRBJ2-1
D gene: TRBD2
clone size: .
CDR3 protein: CASSDSDGGGYNEQFF
CDR3 DNA: TGTGCCAGCAGTGACTCGGACGGGGGGGGGTACAATGAGCAGTTCTTC

V gene: TRBV19
J gene: TRBJ1-5
D gene: .
clone size: .
CDR3 protein: CASSSSGTQPQHF
CDR3 DNA: TGTGCCAGTAGCTCCTCCGGGACGCAGCCCCAGCATTTT

V gene: TRBV6-4
J gene: TRBJ2-3
D gene: .
clone size: .
CDR3 protein: CASSDSAFSTDTQYF
CDR3 DNA: TGTGCCAGCAGTGACTCGGCGTTTAGCACAGATACGCAGTATTTT

V gene: TRBV6-4
J gene: TRBJ1-3
D gene: TRBD1
clone size: .
CDR3 protein: CASPKPDRVGGNTIYF
CDR3 DNA: TGTGCCAGCCCCAAGCCCGACAGGGTTGGCGGAAACACCATATATTTT

V gene: TRBV18
J gene: TRBJ1-1
D gene: .
clone size: .
CDR3 protein: CASSPLTGITEAFF
CDR3 DNA: TGTGCCAGCTCACCCCTTACAGGGATCACTGAAGCTTTCTTT

V gene: TRBV19
J gene: TRBJ2-5
D gene: TRBD1
clone size: once
CDR3 protein: CASSSQGEVGTQYF
CDR3 DNA: TGTGCCAGTAGTTCACAGGGGGAGGTTGGGACCCAGTACTTC

V gene: TRBV10-3
J gene: TRBJ2-7
D gene: TRBD2
clone size: .
CDR3 protein: CAISFPPSGRSSYEQYF
CDR3 DNA: TGTGCCATCAGTTTTCCACCTAGCGGGCGGAGCTCCTACGAGCAGTACTTC

V gene: TRBV10-1
J gene: TRBJ2-5
D gene: .
clone size: .
CDR3 protein: CASSESMSQETQYF
CDR3 DNA: TGCGCCAGCAGTGAGTCGATGTCCCAAGAGACCCAGTACTTC

V gene: TRBV10-2
J gene: TRBJ2-7
D gene: TRBD1
clone size: .
CDR3 protein: CASSRGTGHTYEQYF
CDR3 DNA: TGCGCCAGCAGTCGGGGGACAGGCCATACCTACGAGCAGTACTTC

V gene: TRBV12-5
J gene: TRBJ1-2
D gene: TRBD1
clone size: .
CDR3 protein: CASGLIPLGQEGVSSYGYTF
CDR3 DNA: TGTGCTAGTGGTTTGATCCCTCTAGGACAGGAGGGGGTTTCCAGCTATGGCTACACCTTC

V gene: TRBV4-1
J gene: TRBJ2-5
D gene: TRBD1
clone size: .
CDR3 protein: CASSRTTPRTGGRETQYF
CDR3 DNA: TGCGCCAGCAGCCGAACGACCCCCAGGACAGGGGGAAGAGAGACCCAGTACTTC

V gene: TRBV5-1
J gene: TRBJ2-3
D gene: .
clone size: .
CDR3 protein: CASSLLRGYGRSTDTQYF
CDR3 DNA: TGCGCCAGCAGCCTCCTACGGGGTTACGGGAGAAGCACAGATACGCAGTATTTT

V gene: TRBV29-1
J gene: TRBJ2-7
D gene: .
clone size: .
CDR3 protein: CSVGRVGSYEQYF
CDR3 DNA: TGCAGCGTTGGAAGGGTCGGTTCCTACGAGCAGTACTTC

V gene: TRBV6-5
J gene: TRBJ1-4
D gene: .
clone size: .
CDR3 protein: CASRRTVREKLFF
CDR3 DNA: TGTGCCAGCAGAAGGACAGTTCGGGAAAAACTGTTTTTT

V gene: TRBV10-1
J gene: TRBJ1-1
D gene: TRBD1
clone size: few
CDR3 protein: CASSPNRDRAEAFF
CDR3 DNA: TGCGCCAGCAGTCCAAACCGGGACAGGGCTGAAGCTTTCTTT

V gene: TRBV7-2
J gene: TRBJ1-2
D gene: .
clone size: .
CDR3 protein: CASSLVSHGDYGYTF
CDR3 DNA: TGTGCCAGCAGCTTAGTCTCTCATGGGGACTATGGCTACACCTTC

V gene: TRBV28
J gene: TRBJ2-5
D gene: .
clone size: .
CDR3 protein: CASTARPRRYETQYF
CDR3 DNA: TGTGCCAGCACCGCTAGACCAAGGAGGTATGAGACCCAGTACTTC

V gene: TRBV7-9
J gene: TRBJ2-5
D gene: .
clone size: few
CDR3 protein: CASSSVGRVETQYF
CDR3 DNA: TGTGCCAGCAGCTCGGTGGGGAGAGTGGAGACCCAGTACTTC

V gene: TRBV7-9
J gene: TRBJ1-1
D gene: .
clone size: .
CDR3 protein: CASSFRPGEAFF
CDR3 DNA: TGTGCCAGCAGCTTTCGTCCGGGCGAAGCTTTCTTT

V gene: TRBV18
J gene: TRBJ2-1
D gene: TRBD1
clone size: .
CDR3 protein: CASSPGQGFNEQFF
CDR3 DNA: TGTGCCAGCTCACCGGGACAGGGGTTTAATGAGCAGTTCTTC

V gene: TRBV7-2
J gene: TRBJ2-1
D gene: .
clone size: .
CDR3 protein: CASSLDWGGEQFF
CDR3 DNA: TGTGCCAGCAGCTTAGACTGGGGCGGAGAGCAGTTCTTC

V gene: TRBV9
J gene: TRBJ2-7
D gene: TRBD1
clone size: once
CDR3 protein: CASSPIGQGTYEQYF
CDR3 DNA: TGTGCCAGCAGCCCGATAGGACAGGGAACCTACGAGCAGTACTTC

V gene: TRBV7-2
J gene: TRBJ2-5
D gene: TRBD2
clone size: once
CDR3 protein: CASSPGLAGAKTQYF
CDR3 DNA: TGTGCCAGCAGCCCGGGACTAGCGGGAGCTAAGACCCAGTACTTC

V gene: TRBV25-1
J gene: TRBJ2-3
D gene: TRBD1
clone size: .
CDR3 protein: CASSEMGTGTRTDTQYF
CDR3 DNA: TGTGCCAGCAGTGAAATGGGGACAGGGACTCGCACAGATACGCAGTATTTT

V gene: TRBV5-1
J gene: TRBJ1-4
D gene: TRBD1
clone size: .
CDR3 protein: CASSLGQGDEKLFF
CDR3 DNA: TGCGCCAGCAGCTTGGGCCAGGGGGATGAAAAACTGTTTTTT

V gene: TRBV7-2
J gene: TRBJ2-1
D gene: .
clone size: .
CDR3 protein: CASGRYQNEQFF
CDR3 DNA: TGTGCCAGCGGTCGATATCAGAATGAGCAGTTCTTC

V gene: TRBV6-5
J gene: TRBJ2-7
D gene: TRBD2
clone size: .
CDR3 protein: CASSYSRTRGEQYF
CDR3 DNA: TGTGCCAGCAGTTACTCGAGGACTAGAGGGGAGCAGTACTTC

V gene: TRBV7-8
J gene: TRBJ2-1
D gene: .
clone size: few
CDR3 protein: CASSLASGLHEQFF
CDR3 DNA: TGTGCCAGCAGCTTAGCCTCCGGACTGCATGAGCAGTTCTTC

V gene: TRBV30
J gene: TRBJ2-3
D gene: TRBD1
clone size: .
CDR3 protein: CASKTGQGAVGTQYF
CDR3 DNA: TGTGCCTCAAAAACAGGACAGGGGGCCGTAGGTACGCAGTATTTT